Listed below are T cell receptor beta chains from one sample, sequenced in a study of T cells in Graves' hyperthyroidism and ophthalmopathy. From the multiplex PCR reads, TCRdb called clonotypes with MiXCR, one entry per CDR3 protein. The data contain 750,000 to 950,000 distinct CDR3 sequences, about two fifths of them singletons. The sequencing input was blood. The receptors were gathered from a man aged 18 to 29 with Graves' hyperthyroidism. CDR3s include the opening cysteine and the closing phenylalanine or tryptophan. The D gene is left open where the match is weak. The size entry is marked missing in some rows and otherwise reads once, few, many or a size class.

TRBV7-8	.	TRBJ2-5	.	TGTGCCAGTACACCAGGCAGGTTCCCTAGGGAGACCCAGTACTTC	CASTPGRFPRETQYF
TRBV20-1	TRBD1	TRBJ1-4	.	TGCAGTGCTAGTCGGACAGGGTCTGGAGAAAAACTGTTTTTT	CSASRTGSGEKLFF
TRBV20-1	TRBD1	TRBJ1-6	few	TGCAGTGCGAACAGGGGGCGCTGGGATTCACCCCTCCACTTT	CSANRGRWDSPLHF
TRBV20-1	.	TRBJ1-2	many	TGCAGTGCTAGAGAGGTTCCCTATGGCTACACCTTC	CSAREVPYGYTF
TRBV20-1	.	TRBJ1-1	.	TGCAGTGCTAGAGACAGGGGATACACTGAAGCTTTCTTT	CSARDRGYTEAFF
TRBV15	.	TRBJ1-1	many	TGTGCCACCAGCAGTAGGTCCCGGCAGGGGCGGGGAGCTTTCTTT	CATSSRSRQGRGAFF
TRBV2	.	TRBJ2-5	few	TGTGCCTCAGGGGACCTGGGACCCCGGCAAGAGACCCAGTACTTC	CASGDLGPRQETQYF
TRBV11-2	TRBD2	TRBJ2-2	.	TGTGCCAGCAGCTTCCTCAAAGGGGGCAGGGAGACTAGCGGGAGTCGCGTCGGGGAGCTGTTTTTT	CASSFLKGGRETSGSRVGELFF
TRBV2	.	TRBJ1-1	.	TGTGCCAGCAGCCCGACTGCTTACACTGAAGCTTTCTTT	CASSPTAYTEAFF
TRBV7-2	.	TRBJ1-5	few	TGTGCCAGCAGCCCTGACACAGATCAGCCCCAGCATTTT	CASSPDTDQPQHF
TRBV7-2	.	TRBJ2-7	many	TGTGCCAGCAGCGCCAAGTACTTC	CASSAKYF
TRBV13	TRBD2	TRBJ2-7	once	TGTGCCGGCAGCCCCGGGACTAGCGGAGGGGCCTACGAGCAGTACTTC	CAGSPGTSGGAYEQYF